These 27 T cell receptor beta chains were all obtained from the same sample, sequenced in a study of T-cell memory formation after mild COVID-19 listed by TCRdb under 2021. The method was 5' RACE. Instrument used: Illumina NovaSeq 6000. TCRdb reanalyzed the raw reads on its own, using fastp at Q25 for trimming and MiXCR for clone calling, and kept in-frame beta chains. Rows matching on CDR3 protein sequence are summarized as one entry with the most common DNA and genes. The sample table holds about 470,000 distinct CDR3 sequences, of which approximately 18% were seen once. More than 9% of the sample rests with the top ten. The source material was PBMCs or a T cell subset sorted from them (not recorded which). The receptors were gathered from an adult woman who had mild COVID-19 (a few samples of this study predate the infection). The sample titles of this study are shuffled in the database, so cell type and time point are left out; the donor was told from shared clones.

The chain carries TRBV7-6 and TRBJ2-1; D is perhaps TRBD1 or TRBD2 (5 bases each). Germline V gene data show CDR1 as SGHVS and CDR2 as FNYEAQ. Trimming removed 4 bases from V and 5 bases from J, with 9 bases in between. The CDR3 loop spans 13 amino acids. The CDR3 bases are TGTGCCAGCAGCTCTGGGACCGACAATGAGCAGTTCTTC. Translating it yields CASSSGTDNEQFF.

The chain recombines TRBV20-1 with TRBJ2-7; D uncertain. The CDR3 extends over 12 amino acids. The V and J ends lost 1 base and 2 bases respectively, with 6 bases between them. The germline CDR1 and CDR2 sequences are DFQATT and SNEGSKA (reference sequence). The CDR3 nucleotides read TGCAGTGCTAGAGCGTCGGCCTACGAGCAGTACTTC. This sequence encodes CSARASAYEQYF.

V is TRBV2 and J is TRBJ2-5; D may be TRBD1 (6 bases). Germline CDR1 SNHLY, CDR2 FYNNEI. Trimming stripped 8 bases from V and 5 bases from J, with 18 bases between. The CDR3 contains 14 residues. For the CDR3, the DNA is TGTGCCAGCGTACTACAACAGGGATCTGAGACCCAGTACTTC. Protein: CASVLQQGSETQYF.

This clonotype turned up a few times. V gene TRBV30 combines with J gene TRBJ1-5; D is undetermined. The CDR3 consists of 12 residues. With 3 bases removed from V and 3 bases from J, the gap between germline ends came to 6 bases. Germline CDR1 reads GTSNPN; CDR2 reads SVGIG (reference sequence). The CDR3: CAWSQYNQPQHF. CDR3 bases: TGTGCCTGGAGCCAATACAATCAGCCCCAGCATTTT.

The rearrangement uses TRBV12-3 or TRBV12-4 and TRBJ1-2, with 9 bases that match TRBD1. CDR3 length equals 13 residues. The J segment lost 8 bases and the V segment lost 5 bases, leaving 6 bases of the junction unmatched. The CDR3 spells CASSPRDREGYTF. The CDR3 DNA is TGTGCCAGCAGTCCCCGGGACAGGGAAGGCTACACCTTC.

This clonotype was seen a handful of times. The chain has TRBV27 and TRBJ2-1, with D possibly matching TRBD2 (5 bases). The CDR3 runs to 15 residues. Trimming took off 5 bases at V and 2 bases at J, with 13 bases between the two ends. The V gene's germline CDR1 is MNHEY and CDR2 SMNVEV (reference sequence). The CDR3 sequence is CASSDSAAPYNEQFF. DNA of the CDR3: TGTGCCAGCAGTGATAGCGCGGCCCCCTACAATGAGCAGTTCTTC.

This clonotype was picked up a small number of times. The V call is TRBV14, the J call TRBJ1-3; D remains unclear. Germline V lookup: CDR1 SGHDN, CDR2 FVKESK. The CDR3 is 13 residues long. V lost 2 bases to trimming and J lost 4 bases, with 6 bases between them. For the CDR3, the DNA is TGTGCCAGCAGCCAACAAGGGGGAAACACCATATATTTT. It translates to CASSQQGGNTIYF.

The rearrangement joins TRBV15 to TRBJ1-4; TRBD1 aligns across 11 bases. The J segment lost 7 bases and the V segment lost 5 bases, leaving 6 bases of the junction unmatched. Per the germline V gene, CDR1 is LNHNV and CDR2 is YYDKDF (reference sequence). CDR3 length: 15 residues. CDR3 nucleotides: TGTGCCACCAGCGAACCCGGGACAGGGGGTGAAAAACTGTTTTTT. It translates to CATSEPGTGGEKLFF.

The chain combines TRBV6-5 with TRBJ2-2, with TRBD1 as a possible D gene (6 bases). The CDR3 is 14 amino acids. Trimming left V 6 bases short and J 4 bases short, with 12 bases between. Per the germline V gene, CDR1 is MNHEY and CDR2 is SVGAGI. CDR3 DNA: TGTGCCAGCAGCCCTTGGACAGCCACCGGGGAGCTGTTTTTT. This codes for CASSPWTATGELFF.

This clonotype was observed many times. The genes are TRBV7-9 and TRBJ2-3; 8 bases line up with TRBD2. The V segment lost 4 bases and the J segment 4 bases; nucleotides outside the gene matches: 7. CDR1 and CDR2 from the germline V gene are SEHNR and FQNEAQ (reference sequence). The CDR3 covers 15 residues. Here the CDR3 DNA reads TGTGCCAGCAGCTCCCAGCGGGAGAGGTCAGATACGCAGTATTTT. Encoded protein: CASSSQRERSDTQYF.

The chain uses TRBV5-1 and TRBJ1-2, with TRBD1 as a possible D gene (6 bases). Germline CDR1 and CDR2: SGHRS and YFSETQ. This CDR3 has 14 residues. Trimming left V 5 bases short and J 2 bases short, with 13 bases between. The CDR3: CASRTNQGNYGYTF. CDR3 DNA sequence: TGCGCCAGCAGGACAAACCAGGGGAACTATGGCTACACCTTC.

V is TRBV30 and J is TRBJ2-7; D not resolved. The length of the CDR3 is 14 residues. The V and J ends lost 0 bases and 4 bases respectively, with 13 bases between them. Germline V gene sequence: CDR1 GTSNPN, CDR2 SVGIG (reference sequence). The CDR3 nucleotides are TGTGCCTGGAGTGTACGGCAGACGTCTTACGAGCAGTACTTC. This encodes CAWSVRQTSYEQYF.

This rearrangement joins TRBV4-2 to TRBJ2-7; 10 bases fit TRBD1. After removal of 1 base from V and 4 bases from J, the junction contained 4 bases not matched to a gene. This CDR3 spans 15 amino acids. The germline CDR1 and CDR2 sequences are LGHNA and YNFKEQ. CDR3 DNA sequence: TGTGCCAGCAGCCAAGCCCGACAGGGGGCTTACGAGCAGTACTTC. Encoded protein: CASSQARQGAYEQYF.

This clonotype has more than one count but fewer than ten. V and J are TRBV18 and TRBJ1-1; D gene uncertain. CDR3 length: 14 amino acids. Deletions cut 3 bases from V and 1 base from J, with 9 bases between. CDR1 is KGHSH and CDR2 is LQKENI in the germline V gene. The CDR3 DNA follows: TGTGCCAGCTCACCGGCAGTTAAGAACACTGAAGCTTTCTTT. It encodes CASSPAVKNTEAFF.

This clonotype was seen a handful of times. V usage is TRBV4-1 and J usage is TRBJ2-5; D is possibly TRBD1 or TRBD2 (6 bases each). Germline CDR1 MGHRA, CDR2 YSYEKL. V was clipped by 8 bases and J by 0 bases, with 25 bases between them. This CDR3 has 18 residues. CDR3 sequence: CASRRVGGKGGYQETQYF. CDR3 sequence (DNA): TGCGCCAGCCGACGAGTTGGGGGCAAAGGAGGGTACCAAGAGACCCAGTACTTC.

The rearrangement joins TRBV7-9 to TRBJ2-7, with a weak D call TRBD1 (5 bases). The CDR3 has 14 amino acids. V lost 2 bases and J lost 1, with 9 bases in between. Germline V lookup: CDR1 SEHNR, CDR2 FQNEAQ (reference sequence). Here the CDR3 reads CASSLWRQSYEQYF. In DNA form, the CDR3 reads TGTGCCAGCAGCTTATGGCGACAGTCCTACGAGCAGTACTTC.

This clonotype occurred a few times. The CDR3 region is CASSYGVTALRNIQYF. The CDR3, as DNA: TGTGCCAGCAGCTATGGGGTGACGGCTTTGAGAAACATTCAGTACTTC. This chain uses TRBV7-2 with TRBJ2-4; no clear D. Trimming took 4 bases from V and 6 from J, leaving 19 bases between them. Germline loops: CDR1 SGHTA, CDR2 FQGNSA. This CDR3 is 16 amino acids long. The complete variable domain, with remaining parts taken from reference TRBV7-2 and TRBJ2-4, reads GAGVSQSPSNKVTEKGKDVELRCDPISGHTALYWYRQSLGQGLEFLIYFQGNSAPDKSGLPSDRFSAERTGGSVSTLTIQRTQQEDSAVYLCASSYGVTALRNIQYFGAGTRLSVL.

This clonotype was recorded a few times. V and J are TRBV24-1 and TRBJ2-1; 10 bases match TRBD2. CDR1 KGHDR and CDR2 SFDVKD come from the germline V gene. The CDR3 loop spans 15 amino acids. V trimming: 9 bases; J trimming: 8 bases; junction bases outside the gene matches: 12. The CDR3 reads CATAASGRGSHEQFF. The CDR3 nucleotides are TGTGCCACCGCTGCTAGCGGGAGAGGATCCCATGAGCAGTTCTTC.

CDR3 region: CASRRGGSYEQYF. CDR3 coding DNA: TGTGCCAGCAGGCGCGGGGGCTCCTACGAGCAGTACTTC. The chain combines TRBV25-1 with TRBJ2-7; TRBD2 matches at 7 bases. Germline CDR1 MGHDK, CDR2 SYGVNS. The V gene end was trimmed by 6 bases and the J gene end by 0 bases; junction bases not matched to a gene: 2. This CDR3 comprises 13 residues.

This clonotype was recorded many times. One junction end does not reproduce the germline sequence, and a read error may be involved. The chain carries TRBV6-1 and TRBJ2-7; 7 nucleotides align to TRBD1. The CDR3 covers 14 residues. Germline V gene data show CDR1 as MNHNS and CDR2 as SASEGT. The CDR3 DNA sequence: TGTGCCAGCAGCCAGACAGGGCGGTCCTCCGAGCAGTACTTC. Protein sequence: CASSQTGRSSEQYF.

CDR3 in DNA: TGCAGCGTCTCCCCAGGGGAGTGGACTGAAGCTTTCTTT. It translates to CSVSPGEWTEAFF. The V gene is TRBV29-1, the J gene TRBJ1-1; D may be TRBD1 (6 bases). The CDR3 extends over 13 amino acids. Germline values: CDR1 SQVTM, CDR2 ANQGSEA. Trimming took 6 bases from V and 5 from J, leaving 16 bases between them.

The V and J genes are TRBV6-5 and TRBJ2-1, with 7 bases lining up with TRBD2. The trim removed 0 bases at V and 7 bases at J, leaving 12 bases unmatched. CDR1 is MNHEY and CDR2 is SVGAGI in the germline V gene. The CDR3 has 17 residues. The CDR3 DNA sequence: TGTGCCAGCAGTTACTCGGGGGGAGGTCTAGCGGCTAATGAGCAGTTCTTC. Its translation is CASSYSGGGLAANEQFF.

The chain employs TRBV24-1 and TRBJ2-7; the match to TRBD1 covers 9 bases. The CDR3 runs to 15 residues. Germline lookup yields CDR1 KGHDR and CDR2 SFDVKD. V shed 6 bases, J shed 5 bases, and the junction held 10 bases outside the gene matches. The CDR3 spells CATSRRTGDRDEQYF. CDR3 coding DNA: TGTGCCACCAGTCGGAGGACAGGGGACAGGGACGAGCAGTACTTC.

V is TRBV20-1 and J is TRBJ1-3; a weak D match, TRBD1 (6 bases). The ends were cut back, 0 bases at V and 2 bases at J, with 14 bases in the middle. In germline, CDR1 is DFQATT, CDR2 SNEGSKA (reference sequence). The CDR3 has 16 amino acids. CDR3 DNA: TGCAGTGCTAGAGATTCCGTACGGGGGCCTGGAAACACCATATATTTT. Translation gives CSARDSVRGPGNTIYF.

The chain recombines TRBV11-3 with TRBJ2-7; no clear D. The CDR3 is 13 residues long. V was clipped by 5 bases and J by 2 bases, with 10 bases between them. Germline CDR1 SGHNT, CDR2 YENEEA. In nucleotides, the CDR3 is TGTGCCAGCAGCCGAGGATTTACCTACGAGCAGTACTTC. Encoded protein: CASSRGFTYEQYF. Complete variable domain (other parts from reference TRBV11-3 and TRBJ2-7): EAGVVQSPRYKIIEKKQPVAFWCNPISGHNTLYWYLQNLGQGPELLIRYENEEAVDDSQLPKDRFSAERLKGVDSTLKIQPAELGDSAVYLCASSRGFTYEQYFGPGTRLTVT.

In this sample, this clonotype turned up a few times. The V and J genes are TRBV5-4 and TRBJ2-5, with TRBD2 as a possible D gene (7 bases). Germline V lookup: CDR1 SGHNT, CDR2 YYREEE (reference sequence). The CDR3 runs 13 residues. The germline V and J ends were trimmed by 4 bases and 3 bases, with 10 bases remaining between them. The CDR3, as DNA: TGTGCCAGCAGCGAAGGGGGGGAAGAGACCCAGTACTTC. Translation: CASSEGGEETQYF. The entire variable domain, with the rest obtained from reference TRBV5-4 and TRBJ2-5, is as follows: ETGVTQSPTHLIKTRGQQVTLRCSSQSGHNTVSWYQQALGQGPQFIFQYYREEENGRGNFPPRFSGLQFPNYSSELNVNALELDDSALYLCASSEGGEETQYFGPGTRLLVL.

Comment on this clonotype: With a much larger clone just one base away, this may be a read error. CDR3 sequence reads: CSVDTGNHEQYF. The CDR3 bases are TGCAGCGTTGATACAGGGAACCACGAGCAGTACTTC. J is TRBJ2-7 and V is TRBV29-1; weak D call: TRBD1 (6 bases). V lost 3 bases and J lost 5, with 11 bases in between. Germline-derived CDR1 and CDR2 are SQVTM and ANQGSEA. The CDR3 loop spans 12 amino acids.